This entry lists 18 T cell receptor beta chains sequenced from one sample in a study of blood T cell repertoires in COVID-19. The table came from immunoSEQ multiplex PCR; TCRdb's copy has only in-frame clones and leaves some out. The repertoire has about 140,000 clones, roughly 88% of them found once; the top ten carry 1.8%. Source material: peripheral blood. The origin of the receptors is a man aged 65-85 years with acute or convalescent COVID-19.

This clone was counted between two and nine times. The J gene is TRBJ2-3, the V gene TRBV6-4; the match to TRBD2 covers 15 bases. Germline CDR1 MRHNA, CDR2 SNTAGT. Germline trimming cut 5 bases from V and 2 bases from J; bases unmatched to any gene: 5. CDR3 length: 17 residues. The CDR3, as DNA: TGTGCCAGCAGTCCGGGACTAGCGGGGGGACCCACAGATACGCAGTATTTT. Translating gives CASSPGLAGGPTDTQYF.

The chain combines TRBV10-3 with TRBJ2-3, with 7 bases that match TRBD1. CDR1 is ENHRY, CDR2 SYGVKD, per germline. V lost 6 bases and J lost 6; bases outside the gene matches: 6. The CDR3 contains 13 residues. The CDR3, as DNA: TGTGCCATCAGAGAAACAGGGGAGGATACGCAGTATTTT. This translates into CAIRETGEDTQYF.

Only a few counts were recorded for this clone. V usage is TRBV28 and J usage is TRBJ2-3; D ambiguous. The CDR3 extends over 14 amino acids. Germline assignment: CDR1 MDHEN and CDR2 SYDVKM. The ends were cut back, 6 bases at V and 9 bases at J, with 19 bases in the middle. The CDR3 bases are TGTGCCAGCAGCGCAAAAGACCTAAAGAGGACGCAGTATTTT. Amino acids: CASSAKDLKRTQYF.

The chain carries TRBV5-4 and TRBJ2-3; 10 nucleotides agree with TRBD2. The germline gives CDR1 SGHNT, CDR2 YYREEE (reference sequence). The CDR3 is made up of 16 amino acids. With 4 bases clipped from V and 3 bases from J, the junction kept 8 bases outside the gene matches. CDR3 bases: TGTGCCAGCAGCACGAAGCTAGCGGGGGAAACAGATACGCAGTATTTT. It yields the protein CASSTKLAGETDTQYF.

This chain links TRBV6-5 with TRBJ1-1; 8 bases align to TRBD1. This CDR3 contains 14 residues. V dropped 10 bases and J dropped 1; count of bases not matched to a gene: 8. Germline lookup yields CDR1 MNHEY and CDR2 SVGAGI. CDR3 coding DNA: TGTGCCATCCGGCAGGGGGCGGGGAACACTGAAGCTTTCTTT. It specifies CAIRQGAGNTEAFF.

This clone was counted once. The chain couples TRBV5-4 to TRBJ2-7; 15 bases line up with TRBD2. Per germline, CDR1 SGHNT and CDR2 YYREEE (reference sequence). Losses at the gene ends were 4 bases for V and 6 bases for J; bases not matched to a gene: 2. The CDR3 contains 14 residues. The CDR3 DNA is TGTGCCAGCAGCAAGGGACTAGCGGGAGGCGAGCAGTACTTC. It codes for CASSKGLAGGEQYF.

The chain combines TRBV28 with TRBJ1-5; perhaps TRBD1 as D (5 bases). This CDR3 has 17 residues. V was shortened by 2 bases and J by 1 base, with 15 bases between the two germline ends. Germline V gene data show CDR1 as MDHEN and CDR2 as SYDVKM. CDR3 bases: TGTGCCAGCAGTTTAGTAAACTCAGGGTGGAGCAATCAGCCCCAGCATTTT. It codes for CASSLVNSGWSNQPQHF.

The chain combines TRBV3-1 (or the pseudogene TRBV3-2) with TRBJ2-3, with 7 bases fitting TRBD1. Germline-derived CDR1 and CDR2 are LGHDT and YNNKEL (reference sequence). Unmatched junction bases numbered 7, after V lost 6 bases and J lost 4 bases. The CDR3 has 14 residues. For the CDR3, the DNA is TGTGCCAGCAGTTCGCGACAGGGCGCAGATACGCAGTATTTT. Residues: CASSSRQGADTQYF.

This clone was seen once. This chain links TRBV18 with TRBJ2-1, with TRBD1 matching 11 bases. Germline CDR1 reads KGHSH; CDR2 reads LQKENI. V dropped 4 bases and J dropped 8; count of bases not matched to a gene: 4. The CDR3 covers 14 residues. The CDR3, as DNA: TGTGCCAGCTCACGGGGACAGGGGGTCGATGAGCAGTTCTTC. Translating gives CASSRGQGVDEQFF. The full variable domain, its missing parts supplied by reference TRBV18 and TRBJ2-1, is NAGVMQNPRHLVRRRGQEARLRCSPMKGHSHVYWYRQLPEEGLKFMVYLQKENIIDESGMPKERFSAEFPKEGPSILRIQQVVRGDSAAYFCASSRGQGVDEQFFGPGTRLTVL.

This clone has a single count. The J gene is TRBJ2-7, the V gene TRBV5-1, with D unresolved. Germline loops: CDR1 SGHRS, CDR2 YFSETQ. The CDR3 runs to 13 residues. The ends were cut back, 0 bases at V and 2 bases at J, with 6 bases in the middle. CDR3 sequence: CASSLDFAYEQYF. The DNA for the CDR3 is TGCGCCAGCAGCTTGGACTTTGCCTACGAGCAGTACTTC.

V and J are TRBV7-8 and TRBJ2-7; D not resolved. V gave up 3 bases and J gave up 2 bases, with 14 bases separating them. Germline values: CDR1 SGHVS, CDR2 FQNEAQ. CDR3 length: 15 residues. CDR3 protein: CASSFRPDGAYEQYF. CDR3 DNA sequence: TGTGCCAGCAGCTTCCGGCCAGACGGAGCCTACGAGCAGTACTTC.

This rearrangement joins TRBV27 to TRBJ2-2, with 8 bases lining up with TRBD1. CDR1 is MNHEY, CDR2 SMNVEV, per germline (reference sequence). Trimming took 7 bases from V and 4 from J; bases not matched to a gene: 5. The CDR3 runs to 14 residues. The CDR3 DNA is TGTGCCAGCAAAAACAGGGGGTTCACCGGGGAGCTGTTTTTT. It codes for CASKNRGFTGELFF.

The chain links TRBV19 to TRBJ2-7; 9 positions agree with TRBD2. J gave up 3 bases and V 2 bases, and 11 bases lay outside the gene matches. CDR1 LNHDA and CDR2 SQIVND come from the germline V gene (reference sequence). The CDR3 is made up of 17 amino acids. The CDR3 region has the DNA TGTGCCAGTAGTATATCCACGCGACTAGCGGAGGGCTACGAGCAGTACTTC. It is translated as CASSISTRLAEGYEQYF. The complete variable domain, with remaining parts taken from reference TRBV19 and TRBJ2-7, reads DGGITQSPKYLFRKEGQNVTLSCEQNLNHDAMYWYRQDPGQGLRLIYYSQIVNDFQKGDIAEGYSVSREKKESFPLTVTSAQKNPTAFYLCASSISTRLAEGYEQYFGPGTRLTVT.

CDR3 residues: CASSEFTGGYYEQYF. CDR3 nucleotide sequence: TGCGCCAGCAGTGAATTCACAGGGGGCTACTACGAGCAGTACTTC. The chain uses TRBV10-1 and TRBJ2-7; 9 bases are a match to TRBD1. The germline gives CDR1 WNHNN, CDR2 SYGVQD (reference sequence). The length of the CDR3 is 15 residues. The J segment lost 3 bases and the V segment lost 3 bases, leaving 6 bases of the junction unmatched.

This chain links TRBV3-1 (or the pseudogene TRBV3-2) with TRBJ2-7, with 7 nucleotides matching TRBD1. Germline lookup yields CDR1 LGHDT and CDR2 YNNKEL (reference sequence). The CDR3 has 13 amino acids. V lost 4 bases and J lost 5; bases outside the gene matches: 5. The CDR3 region has the DNA TGTGCCAGCAGCCGACAGGGAACGGACGAGCAGTACTTC. Residues: CASSRQGTDEQYF.

The chain links TRBV10-2 to TRBJ2-5; D may be TRBD1 (7 bases). This CDR3 has 15 amino acids. Per germline, CDR1 WSHSY and CDR2 SAAADI. V lost 8 bases, J lost 1 base, and 17 bases lay in between. The DNA for the CDR3 is TGCGCCAGCTCACCCCAGGGGGGCGGCCAAGAGACCCAGTACTTC. Translating it yields CASSPQGGGQETQYF.

The V gene is TRBV21-1, the J gene TRBJ1-2; the table calls TRBD1, which could not be checked here. TRBV21-1 is labeled a pseudogene. The CDR3 extends over 15 amino acids. As DNA, the CDR3 is TGTGCCAGCAGCATAACAGGGCGTAAGTCCTATGGCTACACCTTC. Amino acids: CASSITGRKSYGYTF.

The sample holds a few counts of this clone. The chain carries TRBV3-1 (or the pseudogene TRBV3-2) and TRBJ2-7; 8 bases line up with TRBD1. Germline V lookup: CDR1 LGHDT, CDR2 YNNKEL (reference sequence). This CDR3 contains 15 residues. The junction had 10 bases not matched to a gene; V was cut back by 4 bases and J by 5 bases. CDR3 sequence (DNA): TGTGCCAGCAGCCCGACAGGGGAAGTAATAAACGAGCAGTACTTC. Its translation is CASSPTGEVINEQYF.